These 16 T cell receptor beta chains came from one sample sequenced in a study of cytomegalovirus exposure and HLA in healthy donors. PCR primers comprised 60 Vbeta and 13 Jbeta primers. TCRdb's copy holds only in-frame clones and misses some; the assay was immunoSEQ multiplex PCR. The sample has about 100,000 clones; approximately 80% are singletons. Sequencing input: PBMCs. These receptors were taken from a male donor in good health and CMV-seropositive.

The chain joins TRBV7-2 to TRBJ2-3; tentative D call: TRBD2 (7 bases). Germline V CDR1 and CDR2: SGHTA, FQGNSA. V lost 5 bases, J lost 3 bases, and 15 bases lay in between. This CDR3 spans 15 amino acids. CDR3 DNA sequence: TGTGCCAGCAGCACGCGGGGGCCTTGGACAGATACGCAGTATTTT. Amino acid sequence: CASSTRGPWTDTQYF.

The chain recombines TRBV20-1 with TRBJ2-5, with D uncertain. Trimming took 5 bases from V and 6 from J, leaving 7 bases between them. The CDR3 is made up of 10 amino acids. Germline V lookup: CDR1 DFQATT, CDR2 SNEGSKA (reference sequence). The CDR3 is CSAEAQTQYF. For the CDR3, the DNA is TGCAGTGCTGAGGCCCAGACCCAGTACTTC.

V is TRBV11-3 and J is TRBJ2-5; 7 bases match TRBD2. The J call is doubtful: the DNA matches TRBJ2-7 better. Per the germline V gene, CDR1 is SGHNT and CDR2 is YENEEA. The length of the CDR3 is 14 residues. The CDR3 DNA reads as TGTGCCAGCAGCTCTCAGCGGGAATCGGACGAGCAGTACTTC. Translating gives CASSSQRESDEQYF.

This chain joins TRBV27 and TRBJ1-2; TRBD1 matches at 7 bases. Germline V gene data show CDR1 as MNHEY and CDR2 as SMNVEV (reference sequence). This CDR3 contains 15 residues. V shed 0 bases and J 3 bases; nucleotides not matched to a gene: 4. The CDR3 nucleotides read TGTGCCAGCAGTTTATCTTGGGACAGTTACTATGGCTACACCTTC. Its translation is CASSLSWDSYYGYTF.

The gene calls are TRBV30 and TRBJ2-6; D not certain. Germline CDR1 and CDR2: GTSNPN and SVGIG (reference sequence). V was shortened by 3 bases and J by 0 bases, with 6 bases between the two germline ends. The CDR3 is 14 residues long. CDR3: CAWSPYSGANVLTF. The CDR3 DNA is TGTGCCTGGAGCCCTTACTCTGGGGCCAACGTCCTGACTTTC.

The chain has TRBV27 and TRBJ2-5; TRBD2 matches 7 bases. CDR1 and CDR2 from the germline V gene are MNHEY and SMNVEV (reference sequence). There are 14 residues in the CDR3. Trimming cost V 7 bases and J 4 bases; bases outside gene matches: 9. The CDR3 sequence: CASTKVAGVETQYF. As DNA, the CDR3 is TGTGCCAGCACCAAAGTCGCGGGAGTAGAGACCCAGTACTTC.

DNA for the CDR3: TGTGCCAGCAGCTGGACCGTGAGGGGGGGGAGAGAGCAGTACTTC. This translates into CASSWTVRGGREQYF. This chain uses TRBV5-6 with TRBJ2-7, with TRBD2 as a possible D gene (7 bases). The CDR3 runs to 15 residues. The V end was cut by 3 bases, the J end by 7 bases, with 20 bases between. CDR1 SGHDT and CDR2 YYEEEE come from the germline V gene.

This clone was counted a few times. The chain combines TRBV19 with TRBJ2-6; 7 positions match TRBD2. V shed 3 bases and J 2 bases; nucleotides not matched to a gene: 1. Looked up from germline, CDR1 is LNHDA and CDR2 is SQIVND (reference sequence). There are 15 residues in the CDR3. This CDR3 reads CASSMGGAGANVLTF. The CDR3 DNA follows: TGTGCCAGTAGTATGGGGGGGGCTGGGGCCAACGTCCTGACTTTC.

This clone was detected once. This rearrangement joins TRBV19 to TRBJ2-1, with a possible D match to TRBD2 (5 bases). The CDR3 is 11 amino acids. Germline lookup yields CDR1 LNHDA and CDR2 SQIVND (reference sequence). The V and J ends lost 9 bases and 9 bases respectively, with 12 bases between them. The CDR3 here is CASGLSGEQFF. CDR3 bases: TGTGCCAGCGGACTCTCCGGTGAGCAGTTCTTC.

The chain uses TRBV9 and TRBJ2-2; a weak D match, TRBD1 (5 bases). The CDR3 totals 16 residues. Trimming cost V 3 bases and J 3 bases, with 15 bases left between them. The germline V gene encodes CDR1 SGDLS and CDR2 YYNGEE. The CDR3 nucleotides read TGTGCCAGCAGCGCAGCGACAGCGCCGGACACCGGGGAGCTGTTTTTT. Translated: CASSAATAPDTGELFF.

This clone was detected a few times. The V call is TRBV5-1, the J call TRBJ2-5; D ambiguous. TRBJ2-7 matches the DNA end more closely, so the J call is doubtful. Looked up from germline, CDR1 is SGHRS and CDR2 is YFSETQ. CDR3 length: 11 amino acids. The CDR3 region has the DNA TGCGCCAGCAGCGACACCTACGAGCAGTACTTC. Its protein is CASSDTYEQYF.

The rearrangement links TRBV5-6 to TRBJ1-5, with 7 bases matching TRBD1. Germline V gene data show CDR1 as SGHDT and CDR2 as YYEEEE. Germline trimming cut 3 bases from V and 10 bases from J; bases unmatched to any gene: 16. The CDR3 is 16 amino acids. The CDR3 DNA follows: TGTGCCAGCAGCTCCCTTTTCGACAGGGACGGCGGACCCCAGCATTTT. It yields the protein CASSSLFDRDGGPQHF.

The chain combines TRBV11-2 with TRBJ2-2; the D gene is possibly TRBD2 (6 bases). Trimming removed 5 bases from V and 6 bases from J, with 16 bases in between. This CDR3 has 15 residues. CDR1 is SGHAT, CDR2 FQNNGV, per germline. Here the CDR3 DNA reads TGTGCCAGCAGCCCCCCCGGGAGTGGCGCCGGGGAGCTGTTTTTT. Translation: CASSPPGSGAGELFF.

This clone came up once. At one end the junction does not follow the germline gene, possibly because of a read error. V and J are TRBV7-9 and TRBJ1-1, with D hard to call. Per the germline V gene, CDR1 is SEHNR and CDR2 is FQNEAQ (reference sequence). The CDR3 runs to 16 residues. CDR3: CSSSLIGRAPNTEAFF. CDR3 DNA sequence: TGTTCCAGCAGCTTAATTGGGCGGGCCCCGAACACTGAAGCTTTCTTT.

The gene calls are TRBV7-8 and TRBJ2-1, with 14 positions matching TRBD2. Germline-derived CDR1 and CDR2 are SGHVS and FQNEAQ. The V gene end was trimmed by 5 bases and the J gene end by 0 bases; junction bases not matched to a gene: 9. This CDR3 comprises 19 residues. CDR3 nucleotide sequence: TGTGCCAGCAGCACCCGACTAGCGGGAGGGCCAGGCTCCTACAATGAGCAGTTCTTC. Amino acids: CASSTRLAGGPGSYNEQFF. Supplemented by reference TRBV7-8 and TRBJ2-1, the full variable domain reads GAGVSQSPRYKVAKRGQDVALRCDPISGHVSLFWYQQALGQGPEFLTYFQNEAQLDKSGLPSDRFFAERPEGSVSTLKIQRTQQEDSAVYLCASSTRLAGGPGSYNEQFFGPGTRLTVL.

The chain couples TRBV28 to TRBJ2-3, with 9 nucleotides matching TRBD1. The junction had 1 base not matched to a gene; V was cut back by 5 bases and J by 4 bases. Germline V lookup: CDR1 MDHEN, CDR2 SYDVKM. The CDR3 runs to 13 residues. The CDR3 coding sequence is TGTGCCAGCAGTAGACAGGGGGCAGATACGCAGTATTTT. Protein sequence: CASSRQGADTQYF.